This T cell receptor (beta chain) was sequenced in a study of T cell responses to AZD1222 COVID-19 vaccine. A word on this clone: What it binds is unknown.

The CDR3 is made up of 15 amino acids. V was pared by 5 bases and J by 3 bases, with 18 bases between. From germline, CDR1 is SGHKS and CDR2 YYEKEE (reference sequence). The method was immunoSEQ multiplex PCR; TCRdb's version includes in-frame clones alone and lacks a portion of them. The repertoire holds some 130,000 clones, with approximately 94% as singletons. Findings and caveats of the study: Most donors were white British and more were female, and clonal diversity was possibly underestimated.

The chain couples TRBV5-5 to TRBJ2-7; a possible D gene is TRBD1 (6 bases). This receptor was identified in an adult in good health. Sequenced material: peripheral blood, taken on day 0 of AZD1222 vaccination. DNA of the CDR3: TGTGCCAGCAGGTGGGGGCGAACTAGAAGCTACGAGCAGTACTTC. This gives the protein CASRWGRTRSYEQYF.